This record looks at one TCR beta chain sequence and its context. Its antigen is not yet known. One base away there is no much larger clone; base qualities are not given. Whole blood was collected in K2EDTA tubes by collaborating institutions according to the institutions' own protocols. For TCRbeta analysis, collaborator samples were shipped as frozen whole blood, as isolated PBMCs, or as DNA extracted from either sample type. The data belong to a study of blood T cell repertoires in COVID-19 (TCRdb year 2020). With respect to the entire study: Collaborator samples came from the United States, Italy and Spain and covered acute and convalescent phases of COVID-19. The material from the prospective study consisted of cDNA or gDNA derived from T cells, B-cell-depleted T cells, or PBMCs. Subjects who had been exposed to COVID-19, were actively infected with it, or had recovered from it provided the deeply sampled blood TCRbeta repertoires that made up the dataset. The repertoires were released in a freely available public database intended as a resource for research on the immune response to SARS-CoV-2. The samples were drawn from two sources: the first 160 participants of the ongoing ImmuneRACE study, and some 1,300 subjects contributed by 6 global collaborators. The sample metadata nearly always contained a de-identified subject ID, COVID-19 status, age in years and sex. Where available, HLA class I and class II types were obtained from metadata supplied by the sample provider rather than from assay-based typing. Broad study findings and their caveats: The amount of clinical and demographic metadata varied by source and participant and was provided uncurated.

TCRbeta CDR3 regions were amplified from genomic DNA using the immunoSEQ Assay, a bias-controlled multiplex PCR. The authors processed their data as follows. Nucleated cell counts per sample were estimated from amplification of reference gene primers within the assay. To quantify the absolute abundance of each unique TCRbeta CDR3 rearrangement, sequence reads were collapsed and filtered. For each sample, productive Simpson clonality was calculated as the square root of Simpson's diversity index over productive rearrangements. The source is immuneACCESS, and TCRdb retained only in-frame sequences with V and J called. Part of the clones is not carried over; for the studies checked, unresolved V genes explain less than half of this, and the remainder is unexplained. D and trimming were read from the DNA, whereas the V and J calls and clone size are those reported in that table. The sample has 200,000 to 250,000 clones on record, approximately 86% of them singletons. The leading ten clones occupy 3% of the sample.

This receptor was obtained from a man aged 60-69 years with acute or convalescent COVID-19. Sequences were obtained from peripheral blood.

The CDR3 protein is CASSRAGTPHGEQFF. The DNA sequence is given as TGTGCCAGTAGTAGAGCCGGGACACCTCATGGTGAGCAGTTCTTC. Here the chain combines TRBV19 and TRBJ2-1; possibly the D gene is TRBD1, per 6 matching bases. The trim is 4 bases for V and 9 bases for J, with a gap of 19 bases between the germline ends. Measured from the cysteine to the phenylalanine, the CDR3 is 15 residues long. CDR3 DNA is the only sequence kept; it has 45 bases, read in frame from the first base. CDR1 is given as LNHDA and CDR2 as SQIVND, both from the germline V gene (reference sequence).